The rows below give T cell receptor beta chains drawn from one sample of a study of OX40 agonist ivuxolimab in advanced cancers. Data came from immunoSEQ multiplex PCR; TCRdb stores just in-frame clones and leaves some out. Altogether over 55,000 clones are present, under 95% being singletons, with the ten largest covering 14% to 15%. The material was CD4+ or CD8+ T cells sorted from blood, obtained in a trial of the OX40 agonist ivuxolimab. All receptors derive from an adult with an advanced solid tumor such as melanoma, head and neck, liver or kidney cancer. Each CDR3 is given with its conserved first and last residue. A D gene is named only where the DNA matches it firmly. A clone size is listed for some rows: how often the clone was seen (once, few, many), or a class if it is expanded.

clone_size: -
d_call: -
v_call: TRBV28
j_call: TRBJ2-5
cdr3_aa: CASSLSGTATQYF
cdr3_nt: TGTGCCAGCAGTTTATCGGGGACCGCGACCCAGTACTTC

clone_size: -
d_call: -
v_call: TRBV29-1
j_call: TRBJ2-5
cdr3_aa: CSGGSGTRVGTQYF
cdr3_nt: TGCAGCGGCGGCTCCGGGACTCGAGTTGGGACCCAGTACTTC

clone_size: -
d_call: TRBD1
v_call: TRBV4-3
j_call: TRBJ2-6
cdr3_aa: CASSQEQGPGANVLTF
cdr3_nt: TGCGCCAGCAGCCAGGAACAGGGGCCTGGGGCCAACGTCCTGACTTTC

clone_size: -
d_call: TRBD1
v_call: TRBV11-2
j_call: TRBJ1-5
cdr3_aa: CASSRGTGFNQPQHF
cdr3_nt: TGTGCCAGCAGCCGAGGGACAGGCTTTAATCAGCCCCAGCATTTT

clone_size: -
d_call: TRBD1
v_call: TRBV5-1
j_call: TRBJ1-4
cdr3_aa: CASSSGTGGEEKLFF
cdr3_nt: TGCGCCAGCAGCTCGGGGACAGGGGGCGAAGAAAAACTGTTTTTT

clone_size: -
d_call: TRBD1
v_call: TRBV5-8
j_call: TRBJ2-7
cdr3_aa: CASSEPGQGLPEQYF
cdr3_nt: TGTGCCAGCAGCGAACCGGGACAGGGACTCCCCGAGCAGTACTTC

clone_size: -
d_call: -
v_call: TRBV9
j_call: TRBJ2-7
cdr3_aa: CASSVGRDSTYEQYF
cdr3_nt: TGTGCCAGCAGCGTAGGCAGGGACTCAACCTACGAGCAGTACTTC

clone_size: -
d_call: -
v_call: TRBV5-4
j_call: TRBJ1-2
cdr3_aa: CASSLTPGRINYGYTF
cdr3_nt: TGTGCCAGCAGCTTGACACCGGGACGAATTAACTATGGCTACACCTTC

clone_size: -
d_call: -
v_call: TRBV19
j_call: TRBJ2-1
cdr3_aa: CASSIAQRAHEQFF
cdr3_nt: TGTGCCAGTAGTATAGCGCAGCGGGCCCATGAGCAGTTCTTC

clone_size: few
d_call: TRBD2
v_call: TRBV10-1
j_call: TRBJ2-7
cdr3_aa: CASTFGHGLASQYF
cdr3_nt: TGCGCCAGCACCTTCGGACACGGACTAGCTTCGCAGTACTTC

clone_size: -
d_call: TRBD1
v_call: TRBV9
j_call: TRBJ2-4
cdr3_aa: CASSPRSSPGQGTLAKNIQYF
cdr3_nt: TGTGCCAGCAGCCCACGTAGTTCTCCGGGACAGGGGACCTTAGCCAAAAACATTCAGTACTTC

clone_size: -
d_call: -
v_call: TRBV28
j_call: TRBJ1-5
cdr3_aa: CASIFSGRHHQPQHF
cdr3_nt: TGTGCCAGCATCTTTTCGGGACGGCATCATCAGCCCCAGCATTTT

clone_size: -
d_call: -
v_call: TRBV20-1
j_call: TRBJ2-5
cdr3_aa: CSARLGTQYF
cdr3_nt: TGCAGTGCTAGGTTGGGGACCCAGTACTTC

clone_size: -
d_call: -
v_call: TRBV5-1
j_call: TRBJ1-4
cdr3_aa: CASSFSQGSEKLFF
cdr3_nt: TGCGCCAGCAGCTTCAGCCAGGGGAGCGAAAAACTGTTTTTT

clone_size: -
d_call: -
v_call: TRBV11-1
j_call: TRBJ1-2
cdr3_aa: CASSLGQGRGYTF
cdr3_nt: TGTGCCAGCAGCTTAGGGCAGGGACGCGGCTACACCTTC

clone_size: few
d_call: -
v_call: TRBV10-1
j_call: TRBJ2-5
cdr3_aa: CASKGPPDTKVLVTQYF
cdr3_nt: TGCGCCAGCAAAGGACCACCGGACACCAAGGTATTGGTGACCCAGTACTTC

clone_size: few
d_call: -
v_call: TRBV9
j_call: TRBJ2-3
cdr3_aa: CASSAQVGQDTQYF
cdr3_nt: TGTGCCAGCAGCGCTCAGGTAGGCCAAGATACGCAGTATTTT

clone_size: -
d_call: TRBD2
v_call: TRBV4-3
j_call: TRBJ2-5
cdr3_aa: CASSQDRGVTSGRQETQYF
cdr3_nt: TGCGCCAGCAGCCAAGATAGGGGCGTGACTAGCGGGAGACAAGAGACCCAGTACTTC

clone_size: once
d_call: TRBD1
v_call: TRBV6-1
j_call: TRBJ1-1
cdr3_aa: CASIDRGDTEAFF
cdr3_nt: TGTGCCAGCATTGACAGGGGGGATACTGAAGCTTTCTTT

clone_size: -
d_call: -
v_call: TRBV9
j_call: TRBJ2-1
cdr3_aa: CASSAYSTGDNEQFF
cdr3_nt: TGTGCCAGCAGCGCTTACTCCACGGGGGACAATGAGCAGTTCTTC

clone_size: -
d_call: TRBD2
v_call: TRBV15
j_call: TRBJ2-1
cdr3_aa: CATSRDGTSGRDEQFF
cdr3_nt: TGTGCCACCAGCAGAGATGGGACTAGCGGGAGAGATGAGCAGTTCTTC

clone_size: -
d_call: -
v_call: TRBV5-5
j_call: TRBJ1-5
cdr3_aa: CASSVSGVDQPQHF
cdr3_nt: TGTGCCAGCAGTGTTTCAGGGGTTGATCAGCCCCAGCATTTT

clone_size: -
d_call: -
v_call: TRBV7-6
j_call: TRBJ2-5
cdr3_aa: CASSLGQETQYF
cdr3_nt: TGTGCCAGCAGCTTAGGCCAAGAGACCCAGTACTTC

clone_size: -
d_call: -
v_call: TRBV6-4
j_call: TRBJ2-1
cdr3_aa: CASSLGVGNEQFF
cdr3_nt: TGTGCCAGCAGCCTAGGAGTCGGCAATGAGCAGTTCTTC

clone_size: -
d_call: -
v_call: TRBV7-3
j_call: TRBJ2-1
cdr3_aa: CASARRAAVRNEQFF
cdr3_nt: TGTGCCAGCGCCCGGAGGGCGGCCGTAAGGAATGAGCAGTTCTTC

clone_size: -
d_call: -
v_call: TRBV25-1
j_call: TRBJ2-1
cdr3_aa: CATENRINEQFF
cdr3_nt: TGTGCCACCGAAAACAGGATAAATGAGCAGTTCTTC

clone_size: few
d_call: -
v_call: TRBV6-5
j_call: TRBJ1-2
cdr3_aa: CASSYSKTVPDGYTF
cdr3_nt: TGTGCCAGCAGTTACTCGAAGACGGTCCCAGATGGCTACACCTTC

clone_size: -
d_call: TRBD2
v_call: TRBV7-2
j_call: TRBJ2-5
cdr3_aa: CASSLVGRAYQETQYF
cdr3_nt: TGTGCCAGCAGCTTGGTCGGGAGGGCGTACCAAGAGACCCAGTACTTC

clone_size: -
d_call: TRBD1
v_call: TRBV7-2
j_call: TRBJ1-5
cdr3_aa: CASSPTWDRVGNQPQHF
cdr3_nt: TGTGCCAGCAGCCCGACCTGGGACAGGGTAGGCAATCAGCCCCAGCATTTT

clone_size: -
d_call: TRBD2
v_call: TRBV18
j_call: TRBJ2-1
cdr3_aa: CASSQYAGGTGNEQFF
cdr3_nt: TGTGCCAGCTCACAATACGCGGGAGGTACCGGAAATGAGCAGTTCTTC

clone_size: -
d_call: TRBD2
v_call: TRBV6-5
j_call: TRBJ2-3
cdr3_aa: CASTKGTKVLDTQYF
cdr3_nt: TGTGCCAGCACCAAAGGGACTAAAGTCCTAGATACGCAGTATTTT

clone_size: once
d_call: TRBD1
v_call: TRBV11-2
j_call: TRBJ2-3
cdr3_aa: CASSLAGQGAKTDTQYF
cdr3_nt: TGTGCCAGCAGCTTAGCGGGACAGGGGGCGAAGACGGATACGCAGTATTTT

clone_size: -
d_call: -
v_call: TRBV6-5
j_call: TRBJ2-2
cdr3_aa: CASSYSRRTNTGELFF
cdr3_nt: TGTGCCAGCAGTTACTCCAGGAGGACGAACACCGGGGAGCTGTTTTTT

clone_size: -
d_call: TRBD1
v_call: TRBV29-1
j_call: TRBJ2-2
cdr3_aa: CSVVAQGNGELFF
cdr3_nt: TGCAGCGTTGTAGCACAGGGGAACGGGGAGCTGTTTTTT

clone_size: once
d_call: -
v_call: TRBV5-1
j_call: TRBJ2-1
cdr3_aa: CASRETRSNEQFF
cdr3_nt: TGCGCCAGCAGGGAAACTAGAAGCAATGAGCAGTTCTTC

clone_size: -
d_call: TRBD1
v_call: TRBV5-6
j_call: TRBJ1-2
cdr3_aa: CASSTHDRTGADYGYTF
cdr3_nt: TGTGCCAGCAGTACCCACGATCGGACAGGGGCGGACTATGGCTACACCTTC

clone_size: -
d_call: TRBD1
v_call: TRBV19
j_call: TRBJ2-7
cdr3_aa: CASRISGTGGFYEQYF
cdr3_nt: TGTGCCAGTAGGATTTCCGGGACAGGGGGGTTCTACGAGCAGTACTTC

clone_size: -
d_call: -
v_call: TRBV18
j_call: TRBJ2-7
cdr3_aa: CASSPAGGGTYEQYF
cdr3_nt: TGTGCCAGCTCACCTGCTGGGGGGGGCACCTACGAGCAGTACTTC

clone_size: -
d_call: TRBD1
v_call: TRBV7-8
j_call: TRBJ1-3
cdr3_aa: CASSQDRGRSGNTIYF
cdr3_nt: TGTGCCAGCAGCCAGGACAGGGGGCGGTCTGGAAACACCATATATTTT